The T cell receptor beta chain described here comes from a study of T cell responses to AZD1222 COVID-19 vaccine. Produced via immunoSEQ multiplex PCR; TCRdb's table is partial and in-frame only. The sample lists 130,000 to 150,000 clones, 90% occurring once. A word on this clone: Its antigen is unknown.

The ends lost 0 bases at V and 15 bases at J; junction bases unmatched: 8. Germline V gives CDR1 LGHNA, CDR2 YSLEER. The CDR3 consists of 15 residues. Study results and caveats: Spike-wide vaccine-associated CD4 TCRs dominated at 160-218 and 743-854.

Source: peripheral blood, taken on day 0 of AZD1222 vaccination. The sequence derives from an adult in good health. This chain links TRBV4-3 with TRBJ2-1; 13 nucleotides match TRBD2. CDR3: CASSQDRGTSGVRFF. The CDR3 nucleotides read TGCGCCAGCAGCCAAGATCGGGGGACTAGCGGGGTTCGGTTCTTC.